One sample yielded the 21 T cell receptor beta chains listed below, sequenced in a study of identical twins. TCRdb reprocessed the 5' RACE reads with MiXCR, giving one entry per CDR3 protein. The sample has around 530,000 distinct CDR3 sequences, roughly 15% seen once. This sample also belongs to another study, concerning yellow fever vaccine responses in identical twins.

The material sequenced was CD4+ T cells sorted from blood. The receptor source for this set is a young woman in good health.

This clonotype was counted between two and nine times. The CDR3 loop is CASSAYGTEQETQYF. Here the CDR3 DNA reads TGTGCCAGCAGCGCCTACGGGACGGAACAAGAGACCCAGTACTTC. The chain uses TRBV7-2 and TRBJ2-5, with D perhaps TRBD1 or TRBD2 (5 bases each). With 5 bases removed from V and 2 bases from J, the gap between germline ends came to 15 bases. Germline CDR1 and CDR2: SGHTA and FQGNSA. The CDR3 length is 15 residues. Full variable domain (rest looked up from reference TRBV7-2 and TRBJ2-5): GAGVSQSPSNKVTEKGKDVELRCDPISGHTALYWYRQSLGQGLEFLIYFQGNSAPDKSGLPSDRFSAERTGGSVSTLTIQRTQQEDSAVYLCASSAYGTEQETQYFGPGTRLLVL.

The V and J genes are TRBV7-9 and TRBJ2-1; D is ambiguous. Between the trimmed V and J ends, which lost 9 bases and 9 bases, there was a span of 6 bases. This CDR3 is 9 amino acids long. Per the germline V gene, CDR1 is SEHNR and CDR2 is FQNEAQ (reference sequence). This chain's CDR3 is CASTGEQFF. DNA of the CDR3: TGTGCCAGTACTGGTGAGCAGTTCTTC.

This clonotype appeared a few times. This chain joins TRBV6-1 and TRBJ2-2; 8 positions agree with TRBD1. CDR3 length equals 14 residues. Losses at the gene ends were 8 bases for V and 2 bases for J; bases not matched to a gene: 4. CDR1 and CDR2 from the germline V gene are MNHNS and SASEGT. For the CDR3, the DNA is TGTGCCAGCCGCACAGGGGGAAACACCGGGGAGCTGTTTTTT. Its protein product is CASRTGGNTGELFF.

This clonotype was picked up a small number of times. The chain joins TRBV12-3 or TRBV12-4 to TRBJ2-3, with 11 nucleotides matching TRBD2. V lost 6 bases to trimming and J lost 1 base; unmatched junction nucleotides: 6. This CDR3 comprises 16 residues. CDR3 bases: TGTGCCAGCAGGGAGCCGGGACTAGCGGGCACAGATACGCAGTATTTT. Translating it yields CASREPGLAGTDTQYF.

This clonotype was detected only a few times. The J gene is TRBJ2-7, the V gene TRBV18; D is uncertain. V lost 2 bases, J lost 3 bases, and 5 bases lay in between. Germline V gene data show CDR1 as KGHSH and CDR2 as LQKENI. The CDR3 is 12 residues long. CDR3 sequence (DNA): TGTGCCAGCTCACCAGTTAACTACGAGCAGTACTTC. Protein sequence: CASSPVNYEQYF.

This clonotype showed up just a few times. This chain connects TRBV14 to TRBJ2-2, with 11 bases lining up with TRBD2. V gave up 4 bases and J gave up 5 bases; unmatched junction bases: 12. Germline V gene sequence: CDR1 SGHDN, CDR2 FVKESK. The CDR3 has 18 residues. The CDR3 bases are TGTGCCAGCAGCCGCAACCCCCTAGCGGGAGGATTGACCGGGGAGCTGTTTTTT. Translation gives CASSRNPLAGGLTGELFF.

In this sample, this clonotype turned up many times. This chain connects TRBV11-2 to TRBJ1-6; D possibly corresponds to TRBD1 (6 bases). This CDR3 comprises 17 residues. Germline CDR1 SGHAT, CDR2 FQNNGV. Trimming stripped 2 bases from V and 5 bases from J, with 16 bases between. The CDR3 DNA sequence: TGTGCCAGCAGCTTACGTGATCGCGGGGGGCATAATTCACCCCTCCACTTT. Its protein is CASSLRDRGGHNSPLHF.

This clonotype was observed a handful of times. The chain recombines TRBV27 with TRBJ2-2; a weak D match, TRBD2 (6 bases). The V gene's germline CDR1 is MNHEY and CDR2 SMNVEV (reference sequence). This CDR3 contains 15 residues. V shed 3 bases and J shed 6 bases, with 14 bases lying between them. CDR3 protein: CASSLGTGEPGELFF. CDR3 in DNA: TGTGCCAGCAGTTTGGGGACTGGAGAACCCGGGGAGCTGTTTTTT.

The V gene is TRBV18, the J gene TRBJ2-5, with D possibly TRBD2 on 7 matching bases. Germline loops: CDR1 KGHSH, CDR2 LQKENI. The CDR3 has 15 amino acids. The ends were cut back, 1 base at V and 6 bases at J, with 15 bases in the middle. CDR3 in amino acids: CASSPLVGGPKTQYF. CDR3 sequence (DNA): TGTGCCAGCTCACCACTCGTCGGGGGGCCAAAGACCCAGTACTTC.

This clonotype has a count of ten or more. This sequence joins TRBV12-3 or TRBV12-4 and TRBJ1-1, with D unresolved. Trimming took 6 bases from V and 5 from J, leaving 7 bases between them. CDR3 length equals 11 residues. The chain's CDR3 is CASRQSTEAFF. DNA of the CDR3: TGTGCCAGCAGACAAAGTACTGAAGCTTTCTTT.

This clonotype was recorded a few times. The gene calls are TRBV24-1 and TRBJ2-2; 9 bases align to TRBD1. The CDR3 totals 15 residues. Trimming at V came to 3 bases and at J to 10 bases, leaving 8 bases not matched to a gene. Germline loops: CDR1 KGHDR, CDR2 SFDVKD. The CDR3 region is CATSDHDRGVKELFF. The CDR3 region has the DNA TGTGCCACCAGTGATCACGACAGGGGGGTCAAGGAGCTGTTTTTT.

There are a few counts of this clonotype. This chain links TRBV28 with TRBJ2-3; TRBD1 matches at 9 bases. The CDR3 contains 17 residues. J lost 4 bases, V lost 5 bases, and 13 bases had no gene match. The germline V gene encodes CDR1 MDHEN and CDR2 SYDVKM. The CDR3 DNA sequence: TGTGCCAGCAGTCCTCTTCCGGGACAGGGAGTTCCAGATACGCAGTATTTT. It encodes CASSPLPGQGVPDTQYF.

This clonotype was seen a handful of times. This chain connects TRBV25-1 to TRBJ2-3; 9 positions agree with TRBD2. Trimming cost V 2 bases and J 7 bases; bases outside gene matches: 7. CDR1 is MGHDK, CDR2 SYGVNS, per germline. The CDR3 has 15 amino acids. Written as DNA, the CDR3 is TGTGCCAGCAGTGAACAGCGGGGGGCCGGGTATACGCAGTATTTT. Protein product: CASSEQRGAGYTQYF.

This clonotype was found a few times. The rearrangement joins TRBV10-1 to TRBJ2-1; 12 bases are a match to TRBD2. The V segment lost 6 bases and the J segment 9 bases; nucleotides outside the gene matches: 6. Germline CDR1 reads WNHNN; CDR2 reads SYGVQD (reference sequence). CDR3 length: 14 residues. The CDR3 loop is CASSLTSGGGEQFF. For the CDR3, the DNA is TGCGCCAGCAGCCTGACTAGCGGGGGAGGTGAGCAGTTCTTC.

This clonotype has just a few counts. This rearrangement joins TRBV3-1 to TRBJ2-7; D gene uncertain. CDR3 length: 13 amino acids. Germline values: CDR1 LGHDT, CDR2 YNNKEL (reference sequence). The V and J ends lost 3 bases and 7 bases respectively, with 13 bases between them. CDR3 coding DNA: TGTGCCAGCAGCCAGGCGATAAGTTTGGAGCAGTACTTC. It is translated as CASSQAISLEQYF.

This clonotype showed up just a few times. The CDR3 bases are TGTGCCAGCAGCCAAGGTTTGGGGGTCAGAGGCTACGAGCAGTACGTC. Translation gives CASSQGLGVRGYEQYV. The genes are TRBV3-1 and TRBJ2-7, with D perhaps matching TRBD1 or TRBD2 (5 bases each). The germline V gene encodes CDR1 LGHDT and CDR2 YNNKEL (reference sequence). The V and J ends lost 1 base and 3 bases respectively, with 16 bases between them. This CDR3 contains 16 residues.

This clonotype was counted between two and nine times. The V call is TRBV12-3 or TRBV12-4, the J call TRBJ2-7; D gene unclear. Trimming took 2 bases from V and 2 from J, leaving 4 bases between them. This CDR3 comprises 12 residues. The CDR3 DNA follows: TGTGCCAGCAGTTTACGTCCCTACGAGCAGTACTTC. Translation gives CASSLRPYEQYF.

The chain uses TRBV2 and TRBJ2-2; maybe TRBD1 (6 bases). The CDR3 is 15 amino acids. With 6 bases removed from V and 0 bases from J, the gap between germline ends came to 11 bases. The germline V gene encodes CDR1 SNHLY and CDR2 FYNNEI. The chain's CDR3 is CASRGNRANTGELFF. CDR3 DNA sequence: TGTGCCAGCAGGGGGAACAGGGCGAACACCGGGGAGCTGTTTTTT.

V usage is TRBV4-1 and J usage is TRBJ2-4; no firm D call. V was shortened by 1 base and J by 0 bases, with 13 bases between the two germline ends. Per the germline V gene, CDR1 is MGHRA and CDR2 is YSYEKL. This CDR3 contains 17 residues. The CDR3: CASSQGLSRLAKNIQYF. The DNA for the CDR3 is TGCGCCAGCAGCCAAGGACTTAGCAGACTAGCCAAAAACATTCAGTACTTC.

V usage is TRBV6-2 or TRBV6-3 and J usage is TRBJ2-1, with unresolved D. This CDR3 contains 11 residues. The ends were cut back, 7 bases at V and 4 bases at J, with 5 bases in the middle. Germline V gene lookup returns CDR1 MNHEY and CDR2 SVGEGT. CDR3 protein: CASKTYNEQFF. The CDR3 DNA is TGTGCCAGCAAGACGTACAATGAGCAGTTCTTC.

The chain links TRBV5-1 to TRBJ2-2, with 7 positions matching TRBD2. Trimming took 0 bases from V and 0 from J; bases not matched to a gene: 5. Germline assignment: CDR1 SGHRS and CDR2 YFSETQ. CDR3 size: 17 residues. CDR3 DNA: TGCGCCAGCAGCTTGGGTCCGGGAGGCCCGAACACCGGGGAGCTGTTTTTT. Residues: CASSLGPGGPNTGELFF. Filled out from reference TRBV5-1 and TRBJ2-2, the complete variable domain reads KAGVTQTPRYLIKTRGQQVTLSCSPISGHRSVSWYQQTPGQGLQFLFEYFSETQRNKGNFPGRFSGRQFSNSRSEMNVSTLELGDSALYLCASSLGPGGPNTGELFFGEGSRLTVL.